This T cell receptor beta chain is drawn from a study of blood T cell repertoires in COVID-19. In germline, CDR1 is ENHRY, CDR2 SYGVKD. The CDR3 totals 17 residues. V shed 7 bases, J shed 5 bases, and the junction held 10 bases outside the gene matches. This table comes from immunoSEQ multiplex PCR, and its TCRdb copy is limited to in-frame clones, with some not included. In the table there are 200,000 to 250,000 clones, around 89% of which are singletons. The clonotype originates from a man younger than 40 with COVID-19, enrolled during active disease. Sample: peripheral blood. The gene calls are TRBV10-3 and TRBJ2-3; 15 nucleotides match TRBD2. In DNA form, the CDR3 reads TGTGCCATCAAGAACCGGACTAGCGGGAGGGCCAGAGATACGCAGTATTTT. It encodes CAIKNRTSGRARDTQYF.